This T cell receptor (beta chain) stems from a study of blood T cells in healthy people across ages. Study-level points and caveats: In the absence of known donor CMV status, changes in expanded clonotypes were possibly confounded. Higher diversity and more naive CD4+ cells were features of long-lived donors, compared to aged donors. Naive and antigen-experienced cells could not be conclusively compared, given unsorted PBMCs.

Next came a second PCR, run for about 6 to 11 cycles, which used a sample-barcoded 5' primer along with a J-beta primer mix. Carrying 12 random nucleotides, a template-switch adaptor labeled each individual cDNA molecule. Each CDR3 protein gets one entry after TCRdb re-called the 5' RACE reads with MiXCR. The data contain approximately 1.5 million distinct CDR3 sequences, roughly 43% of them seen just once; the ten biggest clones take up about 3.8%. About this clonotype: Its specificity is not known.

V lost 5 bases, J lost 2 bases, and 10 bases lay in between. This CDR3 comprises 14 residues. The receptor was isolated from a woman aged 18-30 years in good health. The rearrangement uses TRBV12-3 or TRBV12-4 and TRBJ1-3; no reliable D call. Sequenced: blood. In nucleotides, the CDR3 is TGTGCCAGCAGTGTAAATCCCGCTGGAAACACCATATATTTT. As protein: CASSVNPAGNTIYF.